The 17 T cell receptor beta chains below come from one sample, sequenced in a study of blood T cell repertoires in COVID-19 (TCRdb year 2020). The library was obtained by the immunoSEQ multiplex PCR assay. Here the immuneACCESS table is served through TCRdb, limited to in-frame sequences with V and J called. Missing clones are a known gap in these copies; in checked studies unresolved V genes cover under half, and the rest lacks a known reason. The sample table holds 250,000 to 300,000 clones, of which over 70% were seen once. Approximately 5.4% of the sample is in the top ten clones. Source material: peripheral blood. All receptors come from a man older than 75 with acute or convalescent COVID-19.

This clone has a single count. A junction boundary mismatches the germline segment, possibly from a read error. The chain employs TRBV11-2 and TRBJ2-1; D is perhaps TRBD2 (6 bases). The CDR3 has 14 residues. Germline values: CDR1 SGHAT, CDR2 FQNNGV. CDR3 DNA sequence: TGTGCCAGCAGCCTAGATGGGAGGCGTAATGAGCAGTTCTTC. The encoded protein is CASSLDGRRNEQFF.

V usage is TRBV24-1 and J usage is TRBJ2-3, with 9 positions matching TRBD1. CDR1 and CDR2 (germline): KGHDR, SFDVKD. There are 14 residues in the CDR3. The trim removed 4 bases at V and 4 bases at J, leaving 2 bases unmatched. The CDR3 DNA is TGTGCCACCAGTGAAGGGACAGGGTCAGATACGCAGTATTTT. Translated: CATSEGTGSDTQYF.

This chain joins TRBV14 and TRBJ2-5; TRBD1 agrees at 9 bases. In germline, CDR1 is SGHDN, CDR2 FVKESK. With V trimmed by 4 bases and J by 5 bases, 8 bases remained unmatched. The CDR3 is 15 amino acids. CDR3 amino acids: CASSRLEGQGETQYF. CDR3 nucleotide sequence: TGTGCCAGCAGCCGACTCGAGGGACAGGGTGAGACCCAGTACTTC. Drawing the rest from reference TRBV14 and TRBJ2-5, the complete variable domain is EAGVTQFPSHSVIEKGQTVTLRCDPISGHDNLYWYRRVMGKEIKFLLHFVKESKQDESGMPNNRFLAERTGGTYSTLKVQPAELEDSGVYFCASSRLEGQGETQYFGPGTRLLVL.

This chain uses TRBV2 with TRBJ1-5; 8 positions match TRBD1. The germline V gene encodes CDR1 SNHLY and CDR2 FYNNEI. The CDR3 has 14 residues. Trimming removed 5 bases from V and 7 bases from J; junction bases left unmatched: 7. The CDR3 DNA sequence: TGTGCCAGCAGTCGAGGACAGGGTAGACAGCCCCAGCATTTT. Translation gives CASSRGQGRQPQHF.

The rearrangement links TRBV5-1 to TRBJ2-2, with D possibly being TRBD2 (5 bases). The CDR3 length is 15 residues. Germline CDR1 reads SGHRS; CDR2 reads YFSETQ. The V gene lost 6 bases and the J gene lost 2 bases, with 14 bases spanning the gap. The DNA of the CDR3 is TGCGCCAGCAAATGGGAGCTATCAAACACCGGGGAGCTGTTTTTT. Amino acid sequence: CASKWELSNTGELFF.

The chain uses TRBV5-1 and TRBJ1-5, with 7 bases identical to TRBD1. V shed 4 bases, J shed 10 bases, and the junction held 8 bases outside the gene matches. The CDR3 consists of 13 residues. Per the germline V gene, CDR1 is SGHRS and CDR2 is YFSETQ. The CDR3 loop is CASSDTTGLPQHF. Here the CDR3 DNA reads TGCGCCAGCAGCGACACGACAGGGCTACCCCAGCATTTT. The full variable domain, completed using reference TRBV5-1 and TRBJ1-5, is KAGVTQTPRYLIKTRGQQVTLSCSPISGHRSVSWYQQTPGQGLQFLFEYFSETQRNKGNFPGRFSGRQFSNSRSEMNVSTLELGDSALYLCASSDTTGLPQHFGDGTRLSIL.

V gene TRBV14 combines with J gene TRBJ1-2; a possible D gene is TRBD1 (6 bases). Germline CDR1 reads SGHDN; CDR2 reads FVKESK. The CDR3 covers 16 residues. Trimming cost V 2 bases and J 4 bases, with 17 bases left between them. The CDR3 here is CASSQIRGASFYGYTF. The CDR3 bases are TGTGCCAGCAGCCAAATTCGGGGGGCGAGCTTCTATGGCTACACCTTC.

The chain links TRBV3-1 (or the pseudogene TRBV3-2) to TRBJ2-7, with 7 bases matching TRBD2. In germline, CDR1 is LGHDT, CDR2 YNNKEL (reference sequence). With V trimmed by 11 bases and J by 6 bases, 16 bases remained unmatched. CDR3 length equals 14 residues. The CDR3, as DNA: TGTGCCTCCAGGAGCGGGGTAGCCCTTGGCGAGCAGTACTTC. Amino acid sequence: CASRSGVALGEQYF.

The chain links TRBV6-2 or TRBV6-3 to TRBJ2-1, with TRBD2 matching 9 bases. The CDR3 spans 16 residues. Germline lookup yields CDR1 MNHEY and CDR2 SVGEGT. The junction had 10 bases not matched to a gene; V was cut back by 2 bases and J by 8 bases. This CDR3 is CASSYKSGGLNHEQFF. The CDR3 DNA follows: TGTGCCAGCAGTTACAAAAGCGGGGGGCTAAACCATGAGCAGTTCTTC.

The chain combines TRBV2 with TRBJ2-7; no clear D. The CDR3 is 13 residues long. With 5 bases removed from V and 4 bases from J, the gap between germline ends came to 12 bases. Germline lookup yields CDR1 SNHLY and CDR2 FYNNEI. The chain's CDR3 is CASSLRQGYEQYF. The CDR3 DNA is TGTGCCAGCAGTCTCCGACAAGGATACGAGCAGTACTTC.

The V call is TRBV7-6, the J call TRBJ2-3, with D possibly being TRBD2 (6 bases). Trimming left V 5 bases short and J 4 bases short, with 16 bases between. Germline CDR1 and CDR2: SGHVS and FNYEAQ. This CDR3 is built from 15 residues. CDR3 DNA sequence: TGTGCCAGCAGCCTCTTGACGGGAGTCCCAGATACGCAGTATTTT. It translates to CASSLLTGVPDTQYF.

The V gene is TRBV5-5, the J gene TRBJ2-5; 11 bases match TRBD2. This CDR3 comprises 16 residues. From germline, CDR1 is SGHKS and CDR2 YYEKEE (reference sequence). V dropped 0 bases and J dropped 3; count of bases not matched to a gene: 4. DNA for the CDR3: TGTGCCAGCAGCTTGGGGGGGACTAGCGGAAAAGAGACCCAGTACTTC. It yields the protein CASSLGGTSGKETQYF.

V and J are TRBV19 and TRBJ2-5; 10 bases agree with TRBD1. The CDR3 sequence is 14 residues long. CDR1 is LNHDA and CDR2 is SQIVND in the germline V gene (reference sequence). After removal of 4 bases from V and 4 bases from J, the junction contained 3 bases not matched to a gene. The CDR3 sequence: CASSSGQGGETQYF. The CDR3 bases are TGTGCCAGTAGTAGCGGACAGGGGGGAGAGACCCAGTACTTC.

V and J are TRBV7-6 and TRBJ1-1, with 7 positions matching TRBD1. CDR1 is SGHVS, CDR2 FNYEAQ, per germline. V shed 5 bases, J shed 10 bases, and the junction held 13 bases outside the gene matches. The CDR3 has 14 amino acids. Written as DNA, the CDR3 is TGTGCCAGCAGCCCGGGACAGAAGGGGCGCGGAGCTTTCTTT. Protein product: CASSPGQKGRGAFF.

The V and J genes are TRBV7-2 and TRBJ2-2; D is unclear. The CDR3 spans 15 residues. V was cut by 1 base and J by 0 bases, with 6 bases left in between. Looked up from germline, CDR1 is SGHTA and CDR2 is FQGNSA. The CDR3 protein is CASSLVPANTGELFF. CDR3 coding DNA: TGTGCCAGCAGCTTAGTTCCGGCGAACACCGGGGAGCTGTTTTTT.

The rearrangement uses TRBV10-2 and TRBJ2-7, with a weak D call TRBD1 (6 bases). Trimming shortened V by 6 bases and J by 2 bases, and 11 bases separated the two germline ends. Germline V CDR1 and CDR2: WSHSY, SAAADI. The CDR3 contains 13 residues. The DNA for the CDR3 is TGCGCCAGCAGGAGGGGGTTCCCCTACGAGCAGTACTTC. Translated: CASRRGFPYEQYF.

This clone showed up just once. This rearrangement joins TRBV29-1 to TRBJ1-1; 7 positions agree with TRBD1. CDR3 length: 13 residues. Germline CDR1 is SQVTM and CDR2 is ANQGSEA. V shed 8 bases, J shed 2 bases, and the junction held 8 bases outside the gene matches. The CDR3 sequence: CSSRQGGNTEAFF. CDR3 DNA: TGCAGCTCCAGACAGGGAGGAAACACTGAAGCTTTCTTT.